This TCR beta chain was identified in a study of T and B cells in COVID-19 patients. At the level of the study: The recovered patients had mostly mild to moderate COVID-19 with outpatient management.

In this sample, this clonotype is medium-sized. Multiplex PCR with BIOMED2 TRB-A/B primer pools amplified TRB rearrangements. TCRdb passed the multiplex PCR reads through MiXCR, listing each CDR3 protein once. The sample lists approximately 3,600 distinct CDR3 sequences; around 25% were seen once. The CDR3 has 16 amino acids. Germline loops: CDR1 MDHEN, CDR2 SYDVKM. Germline trimming cut 5 bases from V and 0 bases from J; bases unmatched to any gene: 10. Blood genomic DNA input for TRB amplification was about 240-500 ng. The rearrangement uses TRBV28 and TRBJ2-7, with 7 bases that match TRBD2. The clonotype was recovered from a human donor with active COVID-19. The sequenced sample consisted of blood. Here the CDR3 reads CASSPLGGSGSYEQYF. CDR3 sequence (DNA): TGTGCCAGCAGTCCCCTGGGGGGGTCAGGCTCCTACGAGCAGTACTTC.